This TCR beta chain was profiled in a study of cytomegalovirus exposure and HLA in healthy donors. This clone was recorded many times. Its specificity is unknown. Study-level findings and limits: First-cohort TCR clusters were later found to tend to co-occur in the 120 or so validation repertoires. Researchers catalogued some 160 TCR beta chains as cytomegalovirus-associated. Researchers reported that a few CMV-associated chains were confirmed in vitro as CMV antigen-specific.

An approximately 120-subject validation cohort, separate from the 666-subject first cohort, supplied the donors. Generated by immunoSEQ multiplex PCR, the TCRdb table keeps only in-frame clones and is missing some. The data hold over 200,000 clones, with approximately 87% observed a single time. V gave up 4 bases and J gave up 2 bases; unmatched junction bases: 7. The CDR3 sequence is 15 residues long. Germline CDR1 SGDLS, CDR2 YYNGEE. Sequenced input: PBMCs. The chain links TRBV9 to TRBJ2-7; TRBD1 aligns across 9 bases. The sequence came from a young woman in good health and CMV-seronegative. The CDR3: CASSTGQGIPYEQYF. DNA for the CDR3: TGTGCCAGCAGCACAGGACAGGGGATACCCTACGAGCAGTACTTC.